This TCR beta chain was documented in a study of technical replicates of blood from a handful of donors. Measured with immunoSEQ multiplex PCR; TCRdb has only the in-frame clones, and not every one. There are tens of thousands of clones in the sample; around nine tenths occur only once, and under 6.5% lies in the top ten. Germline values: CDR1 SGHTA, CDR2 FQGTGA. V lost 3 bases, J lost 3 bases, and 6 bases lay in between. The CDR3 is made up of 13 amino acids. What was sequenced was PBMCs. The receptor was isolated from a human donor in good health. Some clones in this sample may be carry-over from other donors' samples. This chain joins TRBV7-3 and TRBJ2-1; D may be TRBD1 (5 bases). CDR3 bases: TGTGCCAGCAGCTTCGACAGCTACAATGAGCAGTTCTTC. Amino acid sequence: CASSFDSYNEQFF.